These 5 T cell receptor beta chains originate from one sample sequenced in a study of blood T cell repertoires in COVID-19. The method was immunoSEQ multiplex PCR; TCRdb's version includes in-frame clones alone and lacks a portion of them. Among more than 100,000 clones, around 84% were seen once, and the ten largest hold around 13%. The sequenced sample was peripheral blood. These receptor sequences come from a human donor in a cohort sampled during active COVID-19.

The V and J genes are TRBV2 and TRBJ1-2; unclear D gene. Germline CDR1 and CDR2: SNHLY and FYNNEI. The CDR3 runs to 13 residues. With 7 bases removed from V and 8 bases from J, the gap between germline ends came to 17 bases. The CDR3, as DNA: TGTGCCAGCATTCCATCAGAGGGAGGAGGCTACACCTTC. This codes for CASIPSEGGGYTF.

The rearrangement joins TRBV4-1 to TRBJ2-1; 10 positions match TRBD1. With V trimmed by 2 bases and J by 5 bases, 6 bases remained unmatched. The CDR3 totals 16 residues. Germline CDR1 and CDR2: MGHRA and YSYEKL. In nucleotides, the CDR3 is TGCGCCAGCAGCCAACTAGGGACAGGGGACCACAATGAGCAGTTCTTC. This translates into CASSQLGTGDHNEQFF.

V and J are TRBV6-5 and TRBJ1-5, with D perhaps TRBD1 (5 bases). V lost 7 bases to trimming and J lost 1 base, with 11 bases between them. This CDR3 has 14 amino acids. Germline CDR1 is MNHEY and CDR2 is SVGAGI. In nucleotides, the CDR3 is TGTGCCAGCAACCGGGGGTCCAGCAATCAGCCCCAGCATTTT. Protein: CASNRGSSNQPQHF.

This chain connects TRBV2 to TRBJ2-1; maybe TRBD1 (6 bases). Trimming removed 5 bases at V and 6 bases at J, with 8 bases between. Germline CDR1 and CDR2: SNHLY and FYNNEI. The CDR3 covers 12 residues. This CDR3 is CASSLQGNEQFF. CDR3 DNA sequence: TGTGCCAGCAGTCTACAGGGCAATGAGCAGTTCTTC. Based on the CDR3 plus reference TRBV2 and TRBJ2-1, the full variable domain is EPEVTQTPSHQVTQMGQEVILRCVPISNHLYFYWYRQILGQKVEFLVSFYNNEISEKSEIFDDQFSVERPDGSNFTLKIRSTKLEDSAMYFCASSLQGNEQFFGPGTRLTVL.

The V gene is TRBV18, the J gene TRBJ1-1; D is possibly TRBD1 (5 bases). V was trimmed by 3 bases and J by 0 bases, leaving 14 bases between them. Germline loops: CDR1 KGHSH, CDR2 LQKENI. This CDR3 has 16 residues. Here the CDR3 reads CASSPVLRALNTEAFF. DNA of the CDR3: TGTGCCAGCTCACCTGTACTCAGGGCCCTGAACACTGAAGCTTTCTTT.